The TCR beta chain described here comes from a study of T cells in Graves' hyperthyroidism and ophthalmopathy. Across the whole study: Peripheral blood was acquired at first diagnosis, ahead of any therapy whatsoever.

The ends were cut back, 3 bases at V and 4 bases at J, with 9 bases in the middle. The CDR3 loop spans 13 amino acids. Absence of ophthalmopathy progression within 18 months defined stable Graves' hyperthyroidism. The diagnoses drew upon clinical symptoms, serum thyroxine and TRAb, thyroid ultrasound and orbital computed tomography. Amplified regions were TCR beta CDR3 sequences from RNA transcripts. HTBI primers were the set used in a first-round RT-PCR of the TCR CDR3. TCRdb re-analysed the multiplex PCR reads in MiXCR, keeping a single row per CDR3 protein. The table records 400,000 to 600,000 distinct CDR3 sequences, less than 25% of them present only once. This clonotype was counted many times.

Sequenced sample: blood. This rearrangement joins TRBV12-3 or TRBV12-4 to TRBJ1-2, with unresolved D. The origin of this receptor is a man between 18 and 35 years old with Graves' hyperthyroidism. The CDR3 region has the DNA TGTGCCAGCAGTTTTACACCTTCCTATGGCTACACCTTC. It codes for CASSFTPSYGYTF.